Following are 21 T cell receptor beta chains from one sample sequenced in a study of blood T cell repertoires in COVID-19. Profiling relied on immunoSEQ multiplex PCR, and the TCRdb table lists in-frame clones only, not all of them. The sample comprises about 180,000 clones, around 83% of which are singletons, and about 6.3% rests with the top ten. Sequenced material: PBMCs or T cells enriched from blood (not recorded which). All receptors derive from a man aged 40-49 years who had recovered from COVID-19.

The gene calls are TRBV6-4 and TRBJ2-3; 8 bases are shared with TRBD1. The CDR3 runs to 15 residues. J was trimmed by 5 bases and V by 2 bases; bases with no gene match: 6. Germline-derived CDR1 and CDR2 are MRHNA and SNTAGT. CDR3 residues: CASSDKQGALDTQYF. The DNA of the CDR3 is TGTGCCAGCAGTGACAAGCAGGGGGCTTTAGATACGCAGTATTTT.

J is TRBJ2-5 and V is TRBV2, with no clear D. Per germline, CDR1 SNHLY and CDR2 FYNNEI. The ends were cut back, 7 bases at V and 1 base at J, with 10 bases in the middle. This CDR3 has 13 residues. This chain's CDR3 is CASKSLLQETQYF. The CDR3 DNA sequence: TGTGCCAGCAAGAGCCTCCTCCAAGAGACCCAGTACTTC.

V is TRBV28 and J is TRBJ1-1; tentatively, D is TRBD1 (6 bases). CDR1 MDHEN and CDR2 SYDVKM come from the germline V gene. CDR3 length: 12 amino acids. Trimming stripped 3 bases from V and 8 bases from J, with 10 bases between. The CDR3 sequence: CASSFRGAEAFF. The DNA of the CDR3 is TGTGCCAGCAGTTTCCGGGGGGCGGAAGCTTTCTTT. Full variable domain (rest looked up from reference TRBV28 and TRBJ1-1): DVKVTQSSRYLVKRTGEKVFLECVQDMDHENMFWYRQDPGLGLRLIYFSYDVKMKEKGDIPEGYSVSREKKERFSLILESASTNQTSMYLCASSFRGAEAFFGQGTRLTVV.

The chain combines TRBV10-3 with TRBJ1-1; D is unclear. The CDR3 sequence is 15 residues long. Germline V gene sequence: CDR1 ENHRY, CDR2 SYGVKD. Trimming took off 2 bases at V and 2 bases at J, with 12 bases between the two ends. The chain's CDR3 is CAISEEGTRNTEAFF. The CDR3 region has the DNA TGTGCCATCAGTGAGGAGGGAACGAGAAACACTGAAGCTTTCTTT.

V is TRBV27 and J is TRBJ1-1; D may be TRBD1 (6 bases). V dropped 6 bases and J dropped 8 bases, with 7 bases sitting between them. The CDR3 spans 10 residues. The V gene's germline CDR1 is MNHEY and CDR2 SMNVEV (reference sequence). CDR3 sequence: CASRGTEAFF. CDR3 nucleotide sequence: TGTGCCAGCAGGGGGACAGAAGCTTTCTTT.

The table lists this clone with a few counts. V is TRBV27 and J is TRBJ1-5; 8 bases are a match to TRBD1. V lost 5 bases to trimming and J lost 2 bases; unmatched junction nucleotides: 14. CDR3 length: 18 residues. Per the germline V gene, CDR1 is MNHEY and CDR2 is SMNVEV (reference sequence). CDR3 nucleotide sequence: TGTGCCAGCAGTCCCCAAACCCCAGGGGGCGTTGGCAATCAGCCCCAGCATTTT. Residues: CASSPQTPGGVGNQPQHF.

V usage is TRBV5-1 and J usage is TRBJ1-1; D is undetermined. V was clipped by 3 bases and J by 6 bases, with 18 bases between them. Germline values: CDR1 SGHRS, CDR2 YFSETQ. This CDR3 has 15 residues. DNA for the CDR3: TGCGCCAGCAGCTCAAAGCTCGTTTCTAGGTCTGAAGCTTTCTTT. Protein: CASSSKLVSRSEAFF.

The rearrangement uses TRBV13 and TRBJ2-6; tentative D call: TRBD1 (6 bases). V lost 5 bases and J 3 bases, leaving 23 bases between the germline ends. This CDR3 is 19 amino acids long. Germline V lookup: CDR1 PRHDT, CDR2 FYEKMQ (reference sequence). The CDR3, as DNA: TGTGCCAGCAGCCCCTCCCCAGGGGTGGGGCTCCTTGGGGCCAACGTCCTGACTTTC. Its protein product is CASSPSPGVGLLGANVLTF.

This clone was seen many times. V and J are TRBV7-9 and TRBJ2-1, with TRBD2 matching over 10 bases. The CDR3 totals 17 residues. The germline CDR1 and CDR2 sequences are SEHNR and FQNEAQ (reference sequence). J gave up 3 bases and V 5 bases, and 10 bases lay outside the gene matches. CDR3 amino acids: CASSQLAGEENYNEQFF. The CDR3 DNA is TGTGCCAGCAGCCAGCTAGCGGGAGAGGAAAACTACAATGAGCAGTTCTTC.

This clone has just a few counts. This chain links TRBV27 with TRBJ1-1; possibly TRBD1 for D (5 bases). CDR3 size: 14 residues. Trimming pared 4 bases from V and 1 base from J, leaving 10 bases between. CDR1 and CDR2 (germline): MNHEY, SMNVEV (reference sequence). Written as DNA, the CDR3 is TGTGCCAGCAGTTGGAACAGGAGGAACACTGAAGCTTTCTTT. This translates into CASSWNRRNTEAFF.

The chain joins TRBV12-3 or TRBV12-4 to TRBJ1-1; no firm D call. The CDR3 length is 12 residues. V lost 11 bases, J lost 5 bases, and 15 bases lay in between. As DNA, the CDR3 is TGTGCCTATGGGAGGACGATGACTGAAGCTTTCTTT. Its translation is CAYGRTMTEAFF.

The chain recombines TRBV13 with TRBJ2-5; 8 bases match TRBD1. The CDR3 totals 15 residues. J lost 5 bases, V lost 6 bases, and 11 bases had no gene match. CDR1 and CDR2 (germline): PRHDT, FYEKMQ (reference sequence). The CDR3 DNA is TGTGCCAGCAGTTCCTACGACAGGGGTGGGGAGACCCAGTACTTC. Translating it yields CASSSYDRGGETQYF.

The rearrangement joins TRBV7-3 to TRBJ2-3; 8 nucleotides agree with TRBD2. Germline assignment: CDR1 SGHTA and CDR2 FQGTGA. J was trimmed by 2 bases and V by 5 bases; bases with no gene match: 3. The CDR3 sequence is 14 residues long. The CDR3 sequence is CASSPRGATDTQYF. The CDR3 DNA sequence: TGTGCCAGCAGCCCGCGGGGGGCCACAGATACGCAGTATTTT.

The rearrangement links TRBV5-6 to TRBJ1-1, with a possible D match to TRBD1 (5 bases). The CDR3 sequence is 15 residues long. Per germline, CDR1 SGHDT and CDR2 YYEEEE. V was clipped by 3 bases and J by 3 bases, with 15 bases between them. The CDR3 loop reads CASSSTVGGYTEAFF. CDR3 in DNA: TGTGCCAGCAGCTCGACAGTGGGGGGGTACACTGAAGCTTTCTTT.

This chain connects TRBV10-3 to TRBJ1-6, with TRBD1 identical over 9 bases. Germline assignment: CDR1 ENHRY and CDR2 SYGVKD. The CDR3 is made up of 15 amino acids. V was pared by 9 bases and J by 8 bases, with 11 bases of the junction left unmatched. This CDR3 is CAMAPGDRVHSPLHF. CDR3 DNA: TGTGCCATGGCACCTGGGGACAGGGTTCATTCACCCCTCCACTTT.

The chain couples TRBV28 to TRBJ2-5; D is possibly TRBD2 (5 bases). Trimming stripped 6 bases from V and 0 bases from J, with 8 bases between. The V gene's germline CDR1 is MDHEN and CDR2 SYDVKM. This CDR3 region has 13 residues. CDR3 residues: CASSKDYQETQYF. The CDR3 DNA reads TGTGCCAGCAGCAAGGACTACCAAGAGACCCAGTACTTC. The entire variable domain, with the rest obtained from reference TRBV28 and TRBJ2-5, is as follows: DVKVTQSSRYLVKRTGEKVFLECVQDMDHENMFWYRQDPGLGLRLIYFSYDVKMKEKGDIPEGYSVSREKKERFSLILESASTNQTSMYLCASSKDYQETQYFGPGTRLLVL.

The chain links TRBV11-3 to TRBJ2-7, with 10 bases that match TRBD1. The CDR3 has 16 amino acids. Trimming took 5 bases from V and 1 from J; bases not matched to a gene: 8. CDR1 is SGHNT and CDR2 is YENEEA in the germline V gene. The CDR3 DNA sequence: TGTGCCAGCAGCACCCGGACAGGGGGGGGTTCCTACGAGCAGTACTTC. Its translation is CASSTRTGGGSYEQYF.

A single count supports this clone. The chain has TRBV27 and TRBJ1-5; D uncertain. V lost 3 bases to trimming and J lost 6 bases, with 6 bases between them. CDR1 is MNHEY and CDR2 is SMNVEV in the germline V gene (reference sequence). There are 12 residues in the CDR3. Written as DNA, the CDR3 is TGTGCCAGCAGTTTCGCGGGTCAGCCCCAGCATTTT. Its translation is CASSFAGQPQHF.

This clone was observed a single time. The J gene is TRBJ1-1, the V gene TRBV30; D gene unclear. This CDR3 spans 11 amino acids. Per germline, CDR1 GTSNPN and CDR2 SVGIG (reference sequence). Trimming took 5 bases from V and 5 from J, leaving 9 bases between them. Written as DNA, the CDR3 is TGTGCCTGGCTAGGTGGGACTGAAGCTTTCTTT. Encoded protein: CAWLGGTEAFF.

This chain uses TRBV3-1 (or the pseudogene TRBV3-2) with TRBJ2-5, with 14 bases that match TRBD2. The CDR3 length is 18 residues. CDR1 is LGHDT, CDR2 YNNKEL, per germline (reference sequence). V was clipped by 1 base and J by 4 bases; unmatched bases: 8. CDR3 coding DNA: TGTGCCAGCAGCCAAGGGGGACTAGCGGGAGTCGGGGCAGAGACCCAGTACTTC. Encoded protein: CASSQGGLAGVGAETQYF.

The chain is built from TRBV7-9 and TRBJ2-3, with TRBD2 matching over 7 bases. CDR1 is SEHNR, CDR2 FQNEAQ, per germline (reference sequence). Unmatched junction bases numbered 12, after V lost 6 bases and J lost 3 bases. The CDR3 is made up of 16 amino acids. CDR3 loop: CASSSRRLALTDTQYF. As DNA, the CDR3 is TGTGCCAGCAGTTCCCGAAGACTAGCTTTAACAGATACGCAGTATTTT.